This is a list of T cell receptor beta chains from one sample in a study of OX40 agonist ivuxolimab in advanced cancers. The data were produced by immunoSEQ multiplex PCR, yet TCRdb's version contains in-frame clones alone and is incomplete. The sample records tens of thousands of clones, about 91% being singletons. The material was CD4+ or CD8+ T cells sorted from blood, obtained in a trial of the OX40 agonist ivuxolimab. The receptors were gathered from an adult with an advanced solid tumor such as melanoma, head and neck, liver or kidney cancer. Each CDR3 is given with its conserved first and last residue. The D gene is left open where the match is weak. Expanded clones get a size class; other rows say once, few or many, or leave the size out.

v_gene,d_gene,j_gene,abundance,CDR3nt,CDR3aa
TRBV28,.,TRBJ1-4,.,TGTGCCAGCAGTTCCCCGGGCTTGAGGGTTGGAAAACTGTTTTTT,CASSSPGLRVGKLFF
TRBV9,.,TRBJ1-2,.,TGTGCCAGCAGCGTAGAACAGGGCCTCTATGGCTACACCTTC,CASSVEQGLYGYTF
TRBV5-4,.,TRBJ2-5,.,TGTGCCAGCAGCGAGACCTCAGAGACCCAGTACTTC,CASSETSETQYF
TRBV18,TRBD1,TRBJ2-2,.,TGTGCCAGCTCACCACAGGGGGCCGGACTGGGGGAGCTGTTTTTT,CASSPQGAGLGELFF
TRBV18,TRBD1,TRBJ2-1,.,TGTGCCAGCTCAACTATCGGGACAGGTACCTACAATGAGCAGTTCTTC,CASSTIGTGTYNEQFF
TRBV19,TRBD1,TRBJ2-4,.,TGTGCCAGTAGCTCCTATTACAGGGGTGAGGGGACCAAAAACATTCAGTACTTC,CASSSYYRGEGTKNIQYF
TRBV11-2,TRBD2,TRBJ2-5,once,TGTGCCAGCAGCCAAGGCGGGAGGGCCAGGTCAGAGACCCAGTACTTC,CASSQGGRARSETQYF
TRBV11-2,TRBD2,TRBJ2-2,.,TGTGCCAGCAGACACATACTAGCGGGAGTGTTCGGGGAGCTGTTTTTT,CASRHILAGVFGELFF
TRBV7-8,.,TRBJ1-5,.,TGTGCCAGCAGCTCCCGGGCTATGGGCAATCAGCCCCAGCATTTT,CASSSRAMGNQPQHF
TRBV12-5,.,TRBJ1-2,.,TGTGCTAGTGGAAAACAGGCCGGGGGCTACACCTTC,CASGKQAGGYTF
TRBV7-3,TRBD2,TRBJ2-1,.,TGTGCCAGCAGTCGACTAGCGGGAGGGAACAATGAGCAGTTCTTC,CASSRLAGGNNEQFF
TRBV28,.,TRBJ1-5,.,TGTGCCACCGCCCGATCGGGGGCCTTGGGTCAGCCCCAGCATTTT,CATARSGALGQPQHF
TRBV7-2,.,TRBJ2-1,.,TGTGCCAGCAGCCCCCGCCGGCTAAACAATGAGCAGTTCTTC,CASSPRRLNNEQFF
TRBV6-5,.,TRBJ1-1,.,TGTGCCAGCAGTTACAAGGGGTGGAAGGAAGCTTTCTTT,CASSYKGWKEAFF
TRBV10-1,.,TRBJ1-1,.,TGCGCCAGCACACCGAACACTGAAGCTTTCTTT,CASTPNTEAFF
TRBV19,TRBD2,TRBJ2-2,.,TGTGCCAGTAGTATACTCGGGAGGGCGAACACCGGGGAGCTGTTTTTT,CASSILGRANTGELFF
TRBV29-1,TRBD1,TRBJ2-7,.,TGCAGCGTGGGACAGGGGAGCGACGAGCAGTACTTC,CSVGQGSDEQYF
TRBV7-6,TRBD2,TRBJ2-1,.,TGTGCCAGCAGCTTAGTTTTTAGCGGGAACAATGAGCAGTTCTTC,CASSLVFSGNNEQFF
TRBV7-3,.,TRBJ2-1,few,TGTGCCAGCAGCTTAAGTGACTTGAACAATGAGCAGTTCTTC,CASSLSDLNNEQFF
TRBV9,TRBD1,TRBJ2-5,.,TGTGCCAGCAGCGTAGCTTCGGGCAGGGGGAGTGAGACCCAGTACTTC,CASSVASGRGSETQYF
TRBV6-6,TRBD1,TRBJ2-7,once,TGTGCCAGCAGGGACAGGGGGTACGAGCAGTACTTC,CASRDRGYEQYF
TRBV6-6,.,TRBJ2-6,.,TGTGCCAGTCTTAGGGCCAACGTCCTGACTTTC,CASLRANVLTF
TRBV15,.,TRBJ1-1,once,TGTGCCACCAGCGTCCGGCGGGGGACCAACACTGAAGCTTTCTTT,CATSVRRGTNTEAFF
TRBV7-9,.,TRBJ2-7,.,TGTGCCAGCAGCTGGGGGACTGGCGTCGAGCAGTACTTC,CASSWGTGVEQYF
TRBV5-1,TRBD1,TRBJ2-2,.,TGCGCCAGCAGCTTGGGGACAGGGGTGAACACCGGGGAGCTGTTTTTT,CASSLGTGVNTGELFF
TRBV4-2,TRBD2,TRBJ2-5,.,TGTGCCAGCAGCCAAGAAGGGGGACTAGCGGAAGAGACCCAGTACTTC,CASSQEGGLAEETQYF
TRBV19,.,TRBJ2-6,.,TGTGCCAGTAGTATAAGACAGGATCTTCTCTCTGGGGCCAACGTCCTGACTTTC,CASSIRQDLLSGANVLTF
TRBV5-1,.,TRBJ1-4,.,TGCGCCAGCAGTCAACAGGGTAGCCTAGGGAAACTGTTTTTT,CASSQQGSLGKLFF
TRBV30,.,TRBJ2-4,.,TGTGCCTGGAGTGAGGGGGGGGGAAACATTCAGTACTTC,CAWSEGGGNIQYF
TRBV19,.,TRBJ1-2,once,TGTGCCAGTAGTTCCCCCGGGACCGAGAACTATGGCTACACCTTC,CASSSPGTENYGYTF
TRBV18,TRBD2,TRBJ2-1,.,TGTGCCAGCTCAACCCGACTAGCGGGATCAGAGGAGCAGTTCTTC,CASSTRLAGSEEQFF
TRBV28,.,TRBJ1-2,.,TGTGCCAGCAGTTCCGGGACGGCCTATGGCTACACCTTC,CASSSGTAYGYTF
TRBV6-1,TRBD1,TRBJ2-3,.,TGTGCCAGCAGTTTGGACAGGGTTGGCACAGATACGCAGTATTTT,CASSLDRVGTDTQYF
TRBV6-6,.,TRBJ2-2,.,TGTGCCAGCAGTACTGGACTATTTCGCACCGGGGAGCTGTTTTTT,CASSTGLFRTGELFF
TRBV28,TRBD1,TRBJ1-4,.,TGTGCCAGCAGTTTCCAGGGGGGTCGTGAAAAACTGTTTTTT,CASSFQGGREKLFF
TRBV29-1,.,TRBJ1-1,.,TGCAGCGTTTTCCCGACAGTGAACACTGAAGCTTTCTTT,CSVFPTVNTEAFF
TRBV9,.,TRBJ1-4,.,TGTGCCAGCAGCGTAGGAGGCAGAGGCTTTGCAACTAATGAAAAACTGTTTTTT,CASSVGGRGFATNEKLFF
TRBV19,.,TRBJ1-2,few,TGTGCCAGTAGCCGACAGATGGACTATGGCTACACCTTC,CASSRQMDYGYTF
TRBV11-2,TRBD2,TRBJ2-3,.,TGTGCCAGCAGTCGGGGGGTCGAGGGAGGTACGCAGTATTTT,CASSRGVEGGTQYF
TRBV28,.,TRBJ1-5,.,TGTGCCAGCAGCCCCGTCTCGGGCAATCAGCCCCAGCATTTT,CASSPVSGNQPQHF
TRBV5-6,TRBD1,TRBJ1-1,few,TGTGCCAGCTCTATAAACAGGGGGCGAGCTTTCTTT,CASSINRGRAFF
TRBV5-4,.,TRBJ2-5,.,TGTGCCAGCAGCTTGGATCAAGAGACCCAGTACTTC,CASSLDQETQYF
TRBV28,TRBD1,TRBJ1-5,.,TGTGCCAGCAGTTTTGAGTCAGGGGGCGAAAATCAGCCCCAGCATTTT,CASSFESGGENQPQHF
TRBV10-3,.,TRBJ1-2,.,TGTGCCATCAGTGGAGGGAGGGGGGGCGGCTATGGCTACACCTTC,CAISGGRGGGYGYTF
TRBV9,TRBD2,TRBJ2-1,.,TGTGCCAGCAGCGTAGCCCCGGGACTAGGGTTAGATGAGCAGTTCTTC,CASSVAPGLGLDEQFF
TRBV6-4,.,TRBJ2-2,.,TGTGCCAGCAGTCACAGGGTTGGGAGCGCCGGGGAGCTGTTTTTT,CASSHRVGSAGELFF
TRBV30,.,TRBJ1-5,.,TGTGCCTGGATCACTAGACCGGTTTCTTATAGCAATCAGCCCCAGCATTTT,CAWITRPVSYSNQPQHF
TRBV28,.,TRBJ1-4,.,TGTGCCAGCAGTTTCGGGGGTGGCCATGAAAAACTGTTTTTT,CASSFGGGHEKLFF
TRBV15,.,TRBJ1-3,.,TGTGCCACCAGCAGAGATACACAATCTGGAAACACCATATATTTT,CATSRDTQSGNTIYF
TRBV27,TRBD1,TRBJ2-7,.,TGTGCCAGCAGTTTTTTTTCCCGCCCTGCCGGGACAGGCTACGAGCAGTACTTC,CASSFFSRPAGTGYEQYF
TRBV2,TRBD1,TRBJ2-1,.,TGTGCCAGCAAAGCGGACAGGGCCGACAATGAGCAGTTCTTC,CASKADRADNEQFF
TRBV18,TRBD1,TRBJ2-7,.,TGTGCCAGCTCACAGGGACAGGGAATTGGCGAGCAGTACTTC,CASSQGQGIGEQYF
TRBV5-4,.,TRBJ1-4,.,TGTGCCAGCAGCCCCTCTAGGGAAAAACTGTTTTTT,CASSPSREKLFF
TRBV11-3,.,TRBJ1-1,.,TGTGCCAGCAGCCCAGGGGTGGGGCAGCGAAACACTGAAGCTTTCTTT,CASSPGVGQRNTEAFF
TRBV18,.,TRBJ2-1,once,TGTGCCAGCTCACCCACCGGGACTCGGCCCTACAATGAGCAGTTCTTC,CASSPTGTRPYNEQFF
TRBV5-1,.,TRBJ2-1,.,TGCGCCAGCTTTCCAGGAGTCTCCTACAATGAGCAGTTCTTC,CASFPGVSYNEQFF
TRBV19,.,TRBJ2-1,.,TGTGCCAGTAGTATGGACAGTAGGGCCCGCAATGAGCAGTTCTTC,CASSMDSRARNEQFF
TRBV29-1,.,TRBJ2-5,.,TGCAGCGTTACCGGGACGCCAGAGACCCAGTACTTC,CSVTGTPETQYF
TRBV19,.,TRBJ1-1,.,TGTGCCAGTAGTGCCGTTCGCACTGAAGCTTTCTTT,CASSAVRTEAFF
TRBV19,.,TRBJ2-2,.,TGTGCCAGTAAAGGACAGCCGAACACCGGGGAGCTGTTTTTT,CASKGQPNTGELFF